These 17 T cell receptor beta chains were all obtained from the same sample, sequenced in a study of cytomegalovirus exposure and HLA in healthy donors. In the PCR, 60 Vbeta and 13 Jbeta primers were used. Here immunoSEQ multiplex PCR was the method, and the copy in TCRdb shows in-frame clones only, minus some. The sample carries roughly 190,000 clones, around a tenth recorded once. Sequenced input: PBMCs. These receptors all come from a woman in her twenties or thirties in good health and CMV-seropositive.

The rearrangement uses TRBV9 and TRBJ1-3, with TRBD1 matching over 10 bases. CDR1 is SGDLS, CDR2 YYNGEE, per germline. V was clipped by 4 bases and J by 3 bases; unmatched bases: 4. The CDR3 consists of 15 residues. CDR3 amino acids: CASSLRTGGGNTIYF. CDR3 nucleotides: TGTGCCAGCAGCTTGCGGACAGGGGGTGGAAACACCATATATTTT.

The gene calls are TRBV9 and TRBJ2-3; no definite D call. Germline values: CDR1 SGDLS, CDR2 YYNGEE. CDR3 length: 15 amino acids. V lost 2 bases to trimming and J lost 1 base, with 11 bases between them. CDR3 in DNA: TGTGCCAGCAGCGTGCGAGAGGATGGCACAGATACGCAGTATTTT. This gives the protein CASSVREDGTDTQYF.

This chain connects TRBV7-9 to TRBJ2-1, with TRBD2 matching 9 bases. The length of the CDR3 is 16 residues. The junction had 6 bases not matched to a gene; V was cut back by 0 bases and J by 6 bases. Germline CDR1 reads SEHNR; CDR2 reads FQNEAQ (reference sequence). For the CDR3, the DNA is TGTGCCAGCAGCTTAGCCAAATGGGGACTAGCCAATGAGCAGTTCTTC. It translates to CASSLAKWGLANEQFF.

Concerning this clone itself: Other nucleotide sequences in the sample specify the same CDR3. V is TRBV6-5 and J is TRBJ2-7; 7 bases are a match to TRBD2. After removal of 6 bases from V and 7 bases from J, the junction contained 6 bases not matched to a gene. Looked up from germline, CDR1 is MNHEY and CDR2 is SVGAGI. The CDR3 runs 12 residues. The CDR3, as DNA: TGTGCCAGCAGGGCGGGAGTAGGTGAGCAGTACTTC. This encodes CASRAGVGEQYF.

The chain employs TRBV10-2 and TRBJ2-7; TRBD2 might be the D (5 bases). The germline gives CDR1 WSHSY, CDR2 SAAADI. The CDR3 contains 15 residues. Deletions cut 4 bases from V and 2 bases from J, with 15 bases between. As DNA, the CDR3 is TGCGCCAGCAGTGGCGCCCAGGAGGTCCCCTACGAGCAGTACTTC. Translation: CASSGAQEVPYEQYF.

This rearrangement joins TRBV4-1 to TRBJ1-6, with TRBD1 matching over 7 bases. Per the germline V gene, CDR1 is MGHRA and CDR2 is YSYEKL. The CDR3 has 14 residues. The trim removed 4 bases at V and 10 bases at J, leaving 7 bases unmatched. The CDR3 here is CASSRPDRASPLHF. The CDR3 DNA sequence: TGCGCCAGCAGCCGCCCCGACAGGGCATCACCCCTCCACTTT.

The V call is TRBV29-1, the J call TRBJ1-2, with 11 bases fitting TRBD1. The germline CDR1 and CDR2 sequences are SQVTM and ANQGSEA. V trimming: 6 bases; J trimming: 7 bases; junction bases outside the gene matches: 7. The CDR3 contains 13 residues. The CDR3 DNA follows: TGCAGCGTCTCGGACAGGGGGCAGGGTGGCTACACCTTC. It codes for CSVSDRGQGGYTF.

In this sample, this clone turned up a few times. The chain links TRBV9 to TRBJ2-6, with D possibly TRBD2 on 5 matching bases. Germline CDR1 SGDLS, CDR2 YYNGEE. CDR3 size: 15 residues. Trimming removed 0 bases at V and 4 bases at J, with 8 bases between. CDR3 loop: CASSVAGNGANVLTF. In nucleotides, the CDR3 is TGTGCCAGCAGCGTAGCCGGGAACGGGGCCAACGTCCTGACTTTC.

This sequence joins TRBV6-1 and TRBJ1-1, with D possibly matching TRBD1 (5 bases). The V end was cut by 4 bases, the J end by 1 base, with 7 bases between. The CDR3 has 13 amino acids. The germline V gene encodes CDR1 MNHNS and CDR2 SASEGT. The DNA of the CDR3 is TGTGCCAGCAGTGCGACAGCGAACACTGAAGCTTTCTTT. Protein sequence: CASSATANTEAFF.

The chain carries TRBV9 and TRBJ1-3; D not certain. The ends were cut back, 0 bases at V and 0 bases at J, with 13 bases in the middle. Germline CDR1 and CDR2: SGDLS and YYNGEE. This CDR3 is built from 17 residues. The CDR3 DNA is TGTGCCAGCAGCGTAGGGCGGGCCAGCGACTCTGGAAACACCATATATTTT. It translates to CASSVGRASDSGNTIYF.

The chain joins TRBV6-5 to TRBJ1-4; no clear D gene. Germline V gene data show CDR1 as MNHEY and CDR2 as SVGAGI. V shed 8 bases and J shed 5 bases, with 6 bases lying between them. This CDR3 region has 11 residues. This chain's CDR3 is CASYGNEKLFF. The CDR3 coding sequence is TGTGCCAGCTACGGGAATGAAAAACTGTTTTTT.

This clone was seen a few times. The chain is built from TRBV2 and TRBJ2-3; D might be TRBD1 (5 bases). This CDR3 comprises 14 residues. Germline V gives CDR1 SNHLY, CDR2 FYNNEI. Trimming removed 1 base at V and 7 bases at J, with 12 bases between. The CDR3 reads CASSEVGRENTQYF. In DNA form, the CDR3 reads TGTGCCAGCAGTGAAGTGGGCAGGGAAAATACGCAGTATTTT.

The chain combines TRBV10-3 with TRBJ1-2; TRBD1 matches 12 bases. Germline-derived CDR1 and CDR2 are ENHRY and SYGVKD. J gave up 8 bases and V 4 bases, and 14 bases lay outside the gene matches. The CDR3 runs to 17 residues. The CDR3 nucleotides read TGTGCCATCAGTGTCCGTGCGGGACAGGGGGCCCTTAGCGGCTACACCTTC. Translation: CAISVRAGQGALSGYTF.

V gene TRBV5-1 combines with J gene TRBJ2-2; TRBD1 matches at 8 bases. The length of the CDR3 is 16 residues. Germline assignment: CDR1 SGHRS and CDR2 YFSETQ. The V and J ends lost 6 bases and 2 bases, in that order; junction bases with no gene match: 9. As DNA, the CDR3 is TGCGCCAGCATCAAGGACAGGGTCGAAAACACCGGGGAGCTGTTTTTT. Its protein product is CASIKDRVENTGELFF.

This clone occurred a few times. CDR3 loop: CASSLNPRGRHEQYF. As DNA, the CDR3 is TGTGCCAGCAGCTTAAATCCCAGGGGGAGGCACGAGCAGTACTTC. The V and J genes are TRBV7-2 and TRBJ2-7; TRBD1 might be the D (7 bases). The V end lost 2 bases, the J end lost 5 bases, and 16 bases lay between the germline ends. Germline CDR1 is SGHTA and CDR2 is FQGNSA. The CDR3 is made up of 15 amino acids.

This clone was detected a few times. This chain links TRBV19 with TRBJ1-1; the match to TRBD1 covers 8 bases. Germline values: CDR1 LNHDA, CDR2 SQIVND (reference sequence). The V segment lost 1 base and the J segment 6 bases; nucleotides outside the gene matches: 7. This CDR3 is built from 15 residues. The CDR3 protein is CASSIGLDRVAEAFF. The DNA of the CDR3 is TGTGCCAGTAGTATAGGACTGGACAGGGTTGCTGAAGCTTTCTTT.

This clone was found a few times. The chain combines TRBV11-2 with TRBJ2-7; D ambiguous. In germline, CDR1 is SGHAT, CDR2 FQNNGV. This CDR3 is 16 amino acids long. Between the trimmed V and J ends, which lost 0 bases and 1 base, there was a span of 13 bases. The CDR3 sequence: CASSLDGSSTSYEQYF. The CDR3 DNA is TGTGCCAGCAGCTTAGATGGTTCGTCCACTTCCTACGAGCAGTACTTC.